These T cell receptor beta chains were read from a single sample in a study of early T cells in non-severe SARS-CoV-2 infection. TCRdb redid the calling of the 5' RACE reads with MiXCR, one entry per CDR3 protein. This repertoire shows 35,000 to 40,000 distinct CDR3 sequences, just under 4% found once; its top ten account for 8% to 10%. Sequencing was carried out using whole blood. The receptors were sampled from an adult who was a healthcare worker with PCR-confirmed SARS-CoV-2 infection or an uninfected control (not recorded which). Both conserved end residues are part of each CDR3. D genes are given only for firm matches. Clone size is stated in some rows and not others, as once, few, many or a class when expanded.

V gene	J gene	D gene	clone size	CDR3 DNA	CDR3 protein
TRBV28	TRBJ1-3	NA	few	TGTGCCAGCAGCCGAGGTACTAAAAACACCATATATTTT	CASSRGTKNTIYF
TRBV7-3	TRBJ2-3	NA	few	TGTGCCAGCAGCTTAACTTCCTCAGATACGCAGTATTTT	CASSLTSSDTQYF
TRBV9	TRBJ2-6	NA	few	TGTGCCAGCAGCTTCTACATGGATCCCTCTGGGGCCAACGTCCTGACTTTC	CASSFYMDPSGANVLTF
TRBV6-5	TRBJ2-1	NA	many	TGTGCCAGCAGTGACAGTACCCCCAAGTCCCTCAATGAGCAGTTCTTC	CASSDSTPKSLNEQFF
TRBV27	TRBJ2-1	TRBD2	many	TGTGCCAGCAGTATGATATTTACTAGCGGGAGTTTCTCGCAGTTCTTC	CASSMIFTSGSFSQFF
TRBV7-2	TRBJ1-5	NA	many	TGTGCCAGCAGCTTAGACTGGGAACCCAATCAGCCCCAGCATTTT	CASSLDWEPNQPQHF
TRBV7-2	TRBJ2-7	TRBD2	many	TGTGCCAGCAGCCTGACTAGCGGGGGCTCGGGTGAGCAGTACTTC	CASSLTSGGSGEQYF
TRBV20-1	TRBJ2-3	TRBD2	few	TGCAGTGCTCAGGGCCTAGCGGGAGGGAACACAGATACGCAGTATTTT	CSAQGLAGGNTDTQYF
TRBV29-1	TRBJ1-2	NA	many	TGCAGCGTTGAGAGGCAGGACTATGGCTACACCTTC	CSVERQDYGYTF
TRBV10-3	TRBJ2-4	NA	many	TGTGCCATCAGTGAGTCGGGAGGCATGGGAAACATTCAGTACTTC	CAISESGGMGNIQYF
TRBV6-2/TRBV6-3	TRBJ1-1	NA	many	TGTGCCAGCAGGCGGACCAGCACTGAAGCTTTCTTT	CASRRTSTEAFF
TRBV9	TRBJ2-2	TRBD2	many	TGTGCCAGCAGCCCGAGAGCGGGAGTTGTCACCGGGGAGCTGTTTTTT	CASSPRAGVVTGELFF
TRBV12-3/TRBV12-4	TRBJ1-1	TRBD1	many	TGTGCCAGCAGTTTATACTACGGTTGGGGACAGATGAACACTGAAGCTTTCTTT	CASSLYYGWGQMNTEAFF
TRBV7-9	TRBJ2-3	NA	few	TGTGCCAGCAGCGTCAGGGAAACGGATACGCAGTATTTT	CASSVRETDTQYF
TRBV13	TRBJ2-3	TRBD2	many	TGTGCCAGCAGCTTAGTTAGCGGGAGCTCCGGAACCGCAGATACGCAGTATTTT	CASSLVSGSSGTADTQYF
TRBV12-3/TRBV12-4	TRBJ1-1	NA	NA	TGTGCCAGCAGTGTGACAGACCGTAGGGTAGCTTTCTTT	CASSVTDRRVAFF
TRBV20-1	TRBJ1-2	NA	many	TGCAGTGCTAGAGACGGGACACCGTATGGCTACACCTTC	CSARDGTPYGYTF